Below, 27 T cell receptor beta chains from the same sample are listed, as sequenced in a study of control samples from healthy donors and cancer patients. Method: immunoSEQ multiplex PCR; TCRdb's copy keeps in-frame clones and lacks some. The table records about 140,000 clones, roughly nine tenths of them present only once. Specimen: blood. The origin of the receptors is a man aged 18 to 29 in good health.

This rearrangement joins TRBV5-1 to TRBJ2-1; 10 bases are a match to TRBD2. CDR3 size: 15 residues. Germline CDR1 is SGHRS and CDR2 is YFSETQ. The ends lost 3 bases at V and 5 bases at J; junction bases unmatched: 5. The CDR3 DNA reads TGCGCCAGCAGCTCACTAGCGGGGTCCGACAATGAGCAGTTCTTC. It encodes CASSSLAGSDNEQFF.

This chain joins TRBV4-3 and TRBJ2-3; 9 nucleotides match TRBD2. With V trimmed by 5 bases and J by 1 base, 4 bases remained unmatched. Germline-derived CDR1 and CDR2 are LGHNA and YSLEER. The CDR3 has 15 amino acids. The CDR3 DNA is TGCGCCAGCAGCTCACAGCGGGGGGGCACAGATACGCAGTATTTT. Translated, it gives CASSSQRGGTDTQYF.

This chain connects TRBV2 to TRBJ1-4; weak D call: TRBD1 (5 bases). Trimming left V 6 bases short and J 4 bases short, with 15 bases between. The CDR3 has 15 residues. Germline V gene data show CDR1 as SNHLY and CDR2 as FYNNEI. CDR3: CASRWDRGDNEKLFF. CDR3 DNA sequence: TGTGCCAGCAGATGGGACCGAGGAGATAATGAAAAACTGTTTTTT.

The J gene is TRBJ1-4, the V gene TRBV6-1, with 10 bases fitting TRBD1. CDR1 and CDR2 from the germline V gene are MNHNS and SASEGT. This CDR3 is built from 17 residues. J lost 0 bases, V lost 3 bases, and 4 bases had no gene match. CDR3 residues: CASSELDRGATNEKLFF. DNA for the CDR3: TGTGCCAGCAGTGAGTTGGACAGGGGGGCAACTAATGAAAAACTGTTTTTT.

V usage is TRBV6-1 and J usage is TRBJ1-4; TRBD1 is a possible D gene (5 bases). Germline V gene sequence: CDR1 MNHNS, CDR2 SASEGT. The V and J ends lost 1 base and 8 bases respectively, with 11 bases between them. The CDR3 contains 14 residues. The CDR3 region has the DNA TGTGCCAGCAGTGAAGGGGGCCGCCGGGAAAAACTGTTTTTT. Amino acid sequence: CASSEGGRREKLFF.

The sample holds a few counts of this clone. The V call is TRBV6-5, the J call TRBJ2-1; D remains ambiguous. Trimming removed 6 bases at V and 3 bases at J, with 15 bases between. CDR1 and CDR2 (germline): MNHEY, SVGAGI. This CDR3 spans 15 amino acids. The CDR3 DNA reads TGTGCCAGCAGCTTCGATAGCCCCAACTACAATGAGCAGTTCTTC. Translated, it gives CASSFDSPNYNEQFF.

The rearrangement joins TRBV7-9 to TRBJ1-6; D gene ambiguous. The length of the CDR3 is 11 residues. V dropped 6 bases and J dropped 10 bases, with 7 bases sitting between them. Germline V lookup: CDR1 SEHNR, CDR2 FQNEAQ (reference sequence). CDR3 loop: CASSPGSPLHF. The CDR3 DNA reads as TGTGCCAGCAGTCCTGGGTCACCCCTCCACTTT.

The chain couples TRBV18 to TRBJ1-1; D call uncertain. There are 17 residues in the CDR3. Germline V gene data show CDR1 as KGHSH and CDR2 as LQKENI. V lost 1 base to trimming and J lost 1 base, with 16 bases between them. The DNA of the CDR3 is TGTGCCAGCTCACCACTAGAATCGCTATCAGGGAACACTGAAGCTTTCTTT. This encodes CASSPLESLSGNTEAFF. Drawing the rest from reference TRBV18 and TRBJ1-1, the complete variable domain is NAGVMQNPRHLVRRRGQEARLRCSPMKGHSHVYWYRQLPEEGLKFMVYLQKENIIDESGMPKERFSAEFPKEGPSILRIQQVVRGDSAAYFCASSPLESLSGNTEAFFGQGTRLTVV.

This chain uses TRBV9 with TRBJ1-4, with TRBD1 matching over 7 bases. The CDR3 covers 14 residues. Germline CDR1 reads SGDLS; CDR2 reads YYNGEE. J was trimmed by 8 bases and V by 0 bases; bases with no gene match: 4. The CDR3 nucleotides read TGTGCCAGCAGCGTAGGAGGGGGCATCGAAAAACTGTTTTTT. It yields the protein CASSVGGGIEKLFF.

This rearrangement joins TRBV19 to TRBJ1-2; D not certain. V dropped 5 bases and J dropped 13 bases, with 17 bases sitting between them. This CDR3 spans 12 amino acids. Germline assignment: CDR1 LNHDA and CDR2 SQIVND (reference sequence). In DNA form, the CDR3 reads TGTGCCAGTAGTCCGGTAATGGGATGGTGCACCTTC. It yields the protein CASSPVMGWCTF.

The chain uses TRBV12-3 or TRBV12-4 and TRBJ1-1; TRBD1 might be the D (5 bases). V lost 3 bases and J 9 bases, leaving 11 bases between the germline ends. The CDR3 is 12 residues long. The CDR3 here is CASSFGTGQAFF. Here the CDR3 DNA reads TGTGCCAGCAGTTTCGGGACGGGCCAAGCTTTCTTT.

The CDR3 protein is CASSLGTGYEQYF. The CDR3 nucleotides are TGTGCCAGCAGCCTGGGGACAGGGTACGAGCAGTACTTC. This chain uses TRBV6-5 with TRBJ2-7, with 9 bases identical to TRBD1. Germline loops: CDR1 MNHEY, CDR2 SVGAGI. V lost 6 bases and J lost 4; bases outside the gene matches: 4. The CDR3 consists of 13 residues.

The chain joins TRBV6-2 or TRBV6-3 to TRBJ2-7; 9 nucleotides align to TRBD1. Germline V CDR1 and CDR2: MNHEY, SVGEGT. Losses at the gene ends were 4 bases for V and 2 bases for J; bases not matched to a gene: 12. The CDR3 runs to 17 residues. CDR3 DNA: TGTGCCAGCAGTTCACCGGGACAGGGCCCCCTTCCCTACGAGCAGTACTTC. Translating gives CASSSPGQGPLPYEQYF.

This sequence joins TRBV12-3 or TRBV12-4 and TRBJ2-3; no firm D call. This CDR3 is built from 12 residues. The germline V and J ends were trimmed by 7 bases and 6 bases, with 11 bases remaining between them. This chain's CDR3 is CASNNGLDTQYF. The CDR3 nucleotides read TGTGCCAGCAACAACGGATTGGATACGCAGTATTTT.

This clone was seen a single time. The J gene is TRBJ1-2, the V gene TRBV3-1 (or the pseudogene TRBV3-2), with a tentative D call TRBD1 (6 bases). V was trimmed by 4 bases and J by 4 bases, leaving 16 bases between them. Germline assignment: CDR1 LGHDT and CDR2 YNNKEL (reference sequence). This CDR3 spans 15 amino acids. The CDR3 nucleotides read TGTGCCAGCAGCCTATGGACAGAAGCCCGCTATGGCTACACCTTC. It yields the protein CASSLWTEARYGYTF.

J is TRBJ1-3 and V is TRBV13; 8 bases align to TRBD1. This CDR3 contains 15 residues. Germline CDR1 PRHDT, CDR2 FYEKMQ (reference sequence). Trimming at V came to 8 bases and at J to 0 bases, leaving 6 bases not matched to a gene. As DNA, the CDR3 is TGTGCCAGCCTGGACAGGGACGACTCTGGAAACACCATATATTTT. Translation: CASLDRDDSGNTIYF.

V is TRBV11-2 and J is TRBJ2-1, with D possibly being TRBD2 (6 bases). This CDR3 contains 15 residues. V was shortened by 0 bases and J by 3 bases, with 9 bases between the two germline ends. Germline V lookup: CDR1 SGHAT, CDR2 FQNNGV. CDR3 in DNA: TGTGCCAGCAGCTTAGACGCGGGGAGCTACAATGAGCAGTTCTTC. This translates into CASSLDAGSYNEQFF.

The chain has TRBV7-2 and TRBJ2-1; TRBD2 agrees at 11 bases. CDR1 is SGHTA, CDR2 FQGNSA, per germline. The CDR3 is made up of 16 amino acids. With V trimmed by 5 bases and J by 9 bases, 12 bases remained unmatched. The CDR3 loop reads CASSKRLAGFEVEQFF. The DNA for the CDR3 is TGTGCCAGCAGCAAGAGACTAGCGGGGTTCGAGGTTGAGCAGTTCTTC.

The rearrangement joins TRBV6-5 to TRBJ2-5, with TRBD2 identical over 7 bases. The CDR3 has 15 residues. With V trimmed by 6 bases and J by 2 bases, 9 bases remained unmatched. Germline V gene lookup returns CDR1 MNHEY and CDR2 SVGAGI. CDR3 amino acids: CASRVSGGRQETQYF. The CDR3 region has the DNA TGTGCCAGCAGGGTCTCGGGGGGTCGGCAAGAGACCCAGTACTTC.

This chain uses TRBV19 with TRBJ2-7, with no clear D. This CDR3 contains 13 residues. Trimming pared 4 bases from V and 1 base from J, leaving 8 bases between. Germline CDR1 LNHDA, CDR2 SQIVND (reference sequence). CDR3 sequence (DNA): TGTGCCAGTAGTACCACGGCGTCCTACGAGCAGTACTTC. The encoded protein is CASSTTASYEQYF.

This chain links TRBV5-4 with TRBJ2-1, with D maybe TRBD2 (6 bases). V was pared by 0 bases and J by 0 bases, with 7 bases between. Germline CDR1 SGHNT, CDR2 YYREEE (reference sequence). CDR3 size: 15 residues. Written as DNA, the CDR3 is TGTGCCAGCAGCTTGGCGGGGGTCTCCTACAATGAGCAGTTCTTC. Translation gives CASSLAGVSYNEQFF.

This chain joins TRBV6-6 and TRBJ1-2; D gene uncertain. Germline V lookup: CDR1 MNHNY, CDR2 SVGAGI (reference sequence). V lost 6 bases, J lost 8 bases, and 19 bases lay in between. CDR3 length: 14 residues. CDR3 loop: CASSPSTATRGYTF. In DNA, the CDR3 is TGTGCCAGCAGCCCCTCTACAGCCACTAGGGGCTACACCTTC.

This chain connects TRBV28 to TRBJ1-2, with D perhaps matching TRBD1 (5 bases). Trimming shortened V by 5 bases and J by 7 bases, and 17 bases separated the two germline ends. CDR1 is MDHEN and CDR2 is SYDVKM in the germline V gene. The CDR3 extends over 14 amino acids. This CDR3 reads CASSPTGLWAGYTF. CDR3 nucleotide sequence: TGTGCCAGCAGTCCTACAGGTCTCTGGGCTGGCTACACCTTC.

The CDR3 DNA reads as TGTGCCAGCAGCTTACATCAAGGACCAGGATCTGGCTACACCTTC. Encoded protein: CASSLHQGPGSGYTF. The chain combines TRBV7-3 with TRBJ1-2; D is uncertain. The CDR3 consists of 15 residues. Germline CDR1 SGHTA, CDR2 FQGTGA. With 2 bases removed from V and 7 bases from J, the gap between germline ends came to 17 bases.

This sequence joins TRBV9 and TRBJ1-2; maybe TRBD1 (5 bases). Germline CDR1 SGDLS, CDR2 YYNGEE. V gave up 6 bases and J gave up 4 bases, with 19 bases separating them. CDR3 length: 15 residues. CDR3 sequence (DNA): TGTGCCAGCACCCTACGGGGGGTGTCCCGCTATGGCTACACCTTC. This codes for CASTLRGVSRYGYTF.

The chain uses TRBV6-4 and TRBJ2-1, with a weak D call TRBD1 (5 bases). Per the germline V gene, CDR1 is MRHNA and CDR2 is SNTAGT. Deletions cut 2 bases from V and 0 bases from J, with 5 bases between. The CDR3 consists of 14 residues. CDR3 residues: CASSDRGSYNEQFF. The CDR3 DNA reads TGTGCCAGCAGTGACAGGGGCTCCTACAATGAGCAGTTCTTC.

This clone was recorded only once. The V and J genes are TRBV4-1 and TRBJ2-1; D not certain. The CDR3 sequence is 17 residues long. Germline V gene sequence: CDR1 MGHRA, CDR2 YSYEKL. Trimming took 0 bases from V and 0 from J, leaving 12 bases between them. The CDR3 loop reads CASSQDGEQSSYNEQFF. The DNA of the CDR3 is TGCGCCAGCAGCCAAGATGGAGAACAGAGCTCCTACAATGAGCAGTTCTTC.